This T cell receptor beta chain derives from a study of shared clonotypes between healthy human individuals. The deep-level immunoSEQ assay was used. Amplification in unsorted PBMC replicate PCRs started from around 310 ng DNA, which equals around 31,000 T cell genomes. The method was immunoSEQ multiplex PCR; TCRdb's version includes in-frame clones alone and lacks a portion of them. The data hold about 490,000 clones, with about three quarters observed a single time. CDR3 length equals 15 residues. Trimming shortened V by 0 bases and J by 3 bases, and 12 bases separated the two germline ends. Germline CDR1 reads SGHRS; CDR2 reads YFSETQ. Participating donors were healthy, HIV-negative adults free of recent acute infections or vaccinations.

The sequence came from a woman aged 40 to 50 in good health. Some clones in this sample may be carry-over from other donors' samples. The sample consisted of PBMCs. The chain links TRBV5-1 to TRBJ1-1; a weak D match, TRBD1 (6 bases). Here the CDR3 reads CASSLDNREYTEAFF. CDR3 in DNA: TGCGCCAGCAGCTTGGACAACAGGGAGTACACTGAAGCTTTCTTT. The variable domain in full, with the rest retrieved from reference TRBV5-1 and TRBJ1-1, is KAGVTQTPRYLIKTRGQQVTLSCSPISGHRSVSWYQQTPGQGLQFLFEYFSETQRNKGNFPGRFSGRQFSNSRSEMNVSTLELGDSALYLCASSLDNREYTEAFFGQGTRLTVV.